What follows are 18 T cell receptor beta chains derived from one specimen sequenced in a study of CD8+CD57+ T cells in acquired aplastic anemia. Those patients picked for sequencing had displayed CD8+CD57+ cell expansion on flow cytometry. Genomic DNA, the template, was used for profiling of the TCR beta VDJ and CDR3. One entry per CDR3 protein results from TCRdb running MiXCR on the reads. The repertoire holds a few hundred thousand distinct CDR3 sequences, with around 33% as singletons. Sequencing input: sorted CD4+, CD8+, or CD8+CD57+ T cells (not recorded which) from PBMCs. The receptors derive from a human donor with aplastic anemia.

The chain links TRBV19 to TRBJ1-5; TRBD1 is a possible D gene (6 bases). This CDR3 is built from 14 residues. The germline V gene has CDR1 LNHDA and CDR2 SQIVND (reference sequence). Trimming left V 6 bases short and J 3 bases short, with 12 bases between. The CDR3 reads CASSMDRINQPQHF. The DNA for the CDR3 is TGTGCCAGTAGCATGGACAGAATCAATCAGCCCCAGCATTTT.

Many counts were recorded for this clonotype. The V call is TRBV10-3, the J call TRBJ2-7, with TRBD2 identical over 11 bases. V dropped 8 bases and J dropped 2; count of bases not matched to a gene: 14. The CDR3 consists of 17 residues. In germline, CDR1 is ENHRY, CDR2 SYGVKD. The CDR3, as DNA: TGTGCCATCCAAAGGGGGGAGTATAGCGGGAGGGCCTACGAGCAGTACTTC. Encoded protein: CAIQRGEYSGRAYEQYF.

The rearrangement uses TRBV11-2 and TRBJ2-3; D could derive from TRBD1 or TRBD2 (6 bases each). From germline, CDR1 is SGHAT and CDR2 FQNNGV. The CDR3 is 16 residues long. The ends were cut back, 1 base at V and 3 bases at J, with 14 bases in the middle. The CDR3 region is CASSLGGAGVTDTQYF. Here the CDR3 DNA reads TGTGCCAGCAGCTTAGGGGGGGCAGGGGTAACAGATACGCAGTATTTT. Together with reference TRBV11-2 and TRBJ2-3, the CDR3 gives the full variable domain: EAGVAQSPRYKIIEKRQSVAFWCNPISGHATLYWYQQILGQGPKLLIQFQNNGVVDDSQLPKDRFSAERLKGVDSTLKIQPAKLEDSAVYLCASSLGGAGVTDTQYFGPGTRLTVL.

The V and J genes are TRBV25-1 and TRBJ2-7; TRBD1 is a possible D gene (5 bases). The germline V and J ends were trimmed by 4 bases and 7 bases, with 17 bases remaining between them. CDR1 is MGHDK and CDR2 is SYGVNS in the germline V gene. The CDR3 is 14 amino acids. This CDR3 is CASSATQGSKEQYF. CDR3 nucleotide sequence: TGTGCCAGCAGTGCGACCCAGGGTTCCAAGGAGCAGTACTTC.

This clonotype appeared many times. The chain carries TRBV2 and TRBJ1-5; 10 nucleotides agree with TRBD1. V dropped 2 bases and J dropped 6; count of bases not matched to a gene: 10. Germline lookup yields CDR1 SNHLY and CDR2 FYNNEI. The CDR3 contains 17 residues. This chain's CDR3 is CASSERLGTGDRQPQHF. The CDR3 DNA reads TGTGCCAGCAGTGAAAGGTTGGGGACAGGGGATCGTCAGCCCCAGCATTTT.

The CDR3 spells CASSQDGGPRVQYF. The CDR3, as DNA: TGCGCCAGCAGCCAAGATGGGGGCCCCCGCGTTCAGTACTTC. The V call is TRBV4-1, the J call TRBJ2-4; D may be TRBD1 (6 bases). Germline CDR1 is MGHRA and CDR2 is YSYEKL. CDR3 length equals 14 residues. Trimming pared 0 bases from V and 11 bases from J, leaving 14 bases between.

This clonotype was observed at least ten times. The chain is built from TRBV29-1 and TRBJ2-7; the D is unclear. Germline values: CDR1 SQVTM, CDR2 ANQGSEA. Trimming cost V 5 bases and J 3 bases, with 8 bases left between them. This CDR3 has 11 amino acids. The CDR3 loop is CSVKQNYEQYF. As DNA, the CDR3 is TGCAGCGTTAAACAGAACTACGAGCAGTACTTC.

This clonotype was counted many times. This chain joins TRBV11-1 and TRBJ2-7, with 9 bases aligning to TRBD1. Germline CDR1 and CDR2: SGHAT and FQDESV (reference sequence). V was clipped by 4 bases and J by 3 bases; unmatched bases: 10. The CDR3 has 16 amino acids. CDR3 in amino acids: CASSSYGNRGHYEQYF. CDR3 coding DNA: TGTGCCAGCAGCTCTTACGGAAACAGGGGGCACTACGAGCAGTACTTC.

This clonotype was picked up many times. The CDR3 DNA follows: TGTGCCAGCAGTGAAAACGTTGGGGGACACTACGAGCAGTACTTC. Translated: CASSENVGGHYEQYF. The genes are TRBV6-1 and TRBJ2-7, with a tentative D call TRBD1 (6 bases). V was trimmed by 2 bases and J by 3 bases, leaving 14 bases between them. Germline assignment: CDR1 MNHNS and CDR2 SASEGT. This CDR3 has 15 amino acids.

This sequence joins TRBV15 and TRBJ1-5; D ambiguous. CDR3 length: 17 residues. V lost 0 bases and J lost 0, with 12 bases in between. Germline CDR1 reads LNHNV; CDR2 reads YYDKDF (reference sequence). DNA for the CDR3: TGTGCCACCAGCAGAGATCTGGCCGTAAATAGCAATCAGCCCCAGCATTTT. Translation: CATSRDLAVNSNQPQHF.

This clonotype was seen at least ten times. The chain recombines TRBV7-2 with TRBJ2-1, with D perhaps being TRBD1 or TRBD2 (6 bases each). The V gene's germline CDR1 is SGHTA and CDR2 FQGNSA. CDR3 length: 13 amino acids. V was trimmed by 5 bases and J by 6 bases, leaving 11 bases between them. CDR3 residues: CASSPTGANEQFF. CDR3 nucleotide sequence: TGTGCCAGCAGCCCGACGGGGGCCAATGAGCAGTTCTTC.

This sequence joins TRBV29-1 and TRBJ2-5, with a tentative D call TRBD2 (7 bases). Germline V gives CDR1 SQVTM, CDR2 ANQGSEA. V was clipped by 3 bases and J by 4 bases, with 18 bases between them. This CDR3 is built from 15 residues. CDR3 in DNA: TGCAGCGTTGATAAACCTAGGGGGGGAAGAGAGACCCAGTACTTC. Translated, it gives CSVDKPRGGRETQYF. Complete variable domain (other parts from reference TRBV29-1 and TRBJ2-5): SAVISQKPSRDICQRGTSLTIQCQVDSQVTMMFWYRQQPGQSLTLIATANQGSEATYESGFVIDKFPISRPNLTFSTLTVSNMSPEDSSIYLCSVDKPRGGRETQYFGPGTRLLVL.

With regard to this clonotype: Lacking the conserved final phenylalanine or tryptophan, this CDR3 likely reflects a read error. This chain joins TRBV27 and TRBJ2-7; 10 nucleotides line up with TRBD1. CDR1 is MNHEY, CDR2 SMNVEV, per germline (reference sequence). The CDR3 runs to 15 residues. V dropped 6 bases and J dropped 3; count of bases not matched to a gene: 8. CDR3: CASRSGTGVFYEQYL. The CDR3 DNA reads TGTGCCAGCAGGTCCGGGACAGGGGTTTTCTACGAGCAGTACCTC.

In this sample, this clonotype turned up once. The chain employs TRBV15 and TRBJ2-1; 7 bases are shared with TRBD2. J gave up 1 base and V 7 bases, and 16 bases lay outside the gene matches. CDR1 and CDR2 from the germline V gene are LNHNV and YYDKDF (reference sequence). This CDR3 comprises 18 residues. The chain's CDR3 is CATKGPAGDEKSYNEQFF. DNA of the CDR3: TGTGCCACCAAGGGTCCGGCGGGAGATGAAAAGTCCTACAATGAGCAGTTCTTC. The entire variable domain, with the rest obtained from reference TRBV15 and TRBJ2-1, is as follows: DAMVIQNPRYQVTQFGKPVTLSCSQTLNHNVMYWYQQKSSQAPKLLFHYYDKDFNNEADTPDNFQSRRPNTSFCFLDIRSPGLGDTAMYLCATKGPAGDEKSYNEQFFGPGTRLTVL.

The V gene is TRBV20-1, the J gene TRBJ2-1, with no clear D. This CDR3 comprises 17 residues. CDR1 is DFQATT, CDR2 SNEGSKA, per germline (reference sequence). V lost 3 bases and J 4 bases, leaving 22 bases between the germline ends. CDR3 region: CSARSGPNPSAYNEQFF. DNA of the CDR3: TGCAGTGCTAGGAGTGGCCCGAACCCGTCCGCTTACAATGAGCAGTTCTTC.

To note about this clonotype: A much larger clone differs by one base, so this may be a read error. The V gene is TRBV7-6, the J gene TRBJ1-1; maybe TRBD1 (5 bases). V was cut by 0 bases and J by 12 bases, with 11 bases left in between. CDR1 is SGHVS, CDR2 FNYEAQ, per germline. The CDR3 runs to 12 residues. The CDR3 bases are TGTGCCAGCAGCTTAGCAGGCAGGGAGTCTTTCTTT. It codes for CASSLAGRESFF.

The rearrangement uses TRBV19 and TRBJ2-7; 9 nucleotides align to TRBD1. Germline CDR1 reads LNHDA; CDR2 reads SQIVND (reference sequence). This CDR3 is 13 amino acids long. V dropped 11 bases and J dropped 12; count of bases not matched to a gene: 17. CDR3 in amino acids: CAWMRDRVSQRYF. The CDR3 DNA follows: TGTGCCTGGATGCGGGACAGGGTTTCCCAGCGGTACTTC.

CDR3 sequence: CASSQGSRSPLHF. The CDR3, as DNA: TGTGCCAGCAGCCAAGGGTCCCGTTCACCCCTCCACTTT. The V and J genes are TRBV9 and TRBJ1-6; D not certain. The CDR3 length is 13 residues. Germline lookup yields CDR1 SGDLS and CDR2 YYNGEE. Trimming removed 4 bases from V and 9 bases from J, with 11 bases in between.